This entry lists 13 T cell receptor beta chains sequenced from one sample in a study of shared T cell receptors in the human thymus. Profiling relied on immunoSEQ multiplex PCR, and the TCRdb table lists in-frame clones only, not all of them. The table shows approximately 400,000 clones, with about 95% occurring only once. The sequencing input was thymocytes. All receptors come from a human donor.

A single count supports this clone. The chain is built from TRBV19 and TRBJ1-2; D not resolved. The V gene's germline CDR1 is LNHDA and CDR2 SQIVND (reference sequence). The CDR3 runs to 13 residues. Between the trimmed V and J ends, which lost 5 bases and 5 bases, there was a span of 12 bases. The CDR3 protein is CASSEAKEYGYTF. In DNA, the CDR3 is TGTGCCAGTAGTGAAGCCAAGGAGTATGGCTACACCTTC.

The chain is built from TRBV28 and TRBJ1-1, with 9 bases aligning to TRBD1. V trimming: 3 bases; J trimming: 3 bases; junction bases outside the gene matches: 14. The germline V gene has CDR1 MDHEN and CDR2 SYDVKM. The CDR3 runs 18 residues. As DNA, the CDR3 is TGTGCCAGCAGTTTTACCCCCCCTCGGGGACAGGGTGACACTGAAGCTTTCTTT. It specifies CASSFTPPRGQGDTEAFF.

V gene TRBV5-4 combines with J gene TRBJ2-1; D remains unclear. Germline values: CDR1 SGHNT, CDR2 YYREEE (reference sequence). The CDR3 totals 13 residues. The V gene lost 0 bases and the J gene lost 6 bases, with 7 bases spanning the gap. The CDR3 sequence is CASSLGPSNEQFF. The CDR3 DNA follows: TGTGCCAGCAGCTTGGGACCGTCCAATGAGCAGTTCTTC. Supplemented by reference TRBV5-4 and TRBJ2-1, the full variable domain reads ETGVTQSPTHLIKTRGQQVTLRCSSQSGHNTVSWYQQALGQGPQFIFQYYREEENGRGNFPPRFSGLQFPNYSSELNVNALELDDSALYLCASSLGPSNEQFFGPGTRLTVL.

J is TRBJ2-7 and V is TRBV6-1; D possibly corresponds to TRBD2 (6 bases). The CDR3 loop spans 9 amino acids. Trimming took off 6 bases at V and 12 bases at J, with 9 bases between the two ends. Germline-derived CDR1 and CDR2 are MNHNS and SASEGT. The CDR3 region is CASRGDWYF. The CDR3 bases are TGTGCCAGCAGGGGGGACTGGTACTTC.

The chain uses TRBV5-1 and TRBJ2-1, with D possibly matching TRBD2 (5 bases). The ends were cut back, 1 base at V and 2 bases at J, with 16 bases in the middle. The CDR3 covers 17 residues. Germline CDR1 SGHRS, CDR2 YFSETQ. The CDR3 loop reads CASSLKWERYTYNEQFF. The CDR3 nucleotides are TGCGCCAGCAGCTTGAAATGGGAGCGATATACCTACAATGAGCAGTTCTTC.

Here the CDR3 reads CASSPDRPNTEAFF. The CDR3 DNA reads TGTGCCAGCAGTCCCGACAGGCCTAACACTGAAGCTTTCTTT. This rearrangement joins TRBV28 to TRBJ1-1; TRBD1 is a possible D gene (6 bases). The CDR3 is 14 residues long. In germline, CDR1 is MDHEN, CDR2 SYDVKM. Trimming pared 5 bases from V and 2 bases from J, leaving 12 bases between.

The chain is built from TRBV27 and TRBJ1-2; D not resolved. Germline V lookup: CDR1 MNHEY, CDR2 SMNVEV (reference sequence). The CDR3 loop spans 14 amino acids. V lost 5 bases and J 3 bases, leaving 13 bases between the germline ends. In DNA form, the CDR3 reads TGTGCCAGCAGTAGGTTTACGTTTTACTATGGCTACACCTTC. Protein sequence: CASSRFTFYYGYTF.

The chain combines TRBV27 with TRBJ2-3; 15 bases map to TRBD2. There are 17 residues in the CDR3. The J segment lost 8 bases and the V segment lost 5 bases, leaving 11 bases of the junction unmatched. Germline CDR1 is MNHEY and CDR2 is SMNVEV (reference sequence). This CDR3 reads CASSGGLAGGAAVTQYF. The CDR3 DNA follows: TGTGCCAGCAGTGGAGGACTAGCGGGAGGGGCAGCGGTTACGCAGTATTTT.

The chain couples TRBV28 to TRBJ1-1; a weak D match, TRBD1 (5 bases). Trimming removed 7 bases from V and 4 bases from J, with 25 bases in between. There are 17 residues in the CDR3. Germline V lookup: CDR1 MDHEN, CDR2 SYDVKM. Here the CDR3 DNA reads TGTGCCAGCACCACCCCGGGGGGGTGCTCCAACCCCACTGAAGCTTTCTTT. This translates into CASTTPGGCSNPTEAFF.

The chain uses TRBV7-3 and TRBJ1-2; 8 bases are a match to TRBD1. This CDR3 spans 16 amino acids. CDR1 and CDR2 from the germline V gene are SGHTA and FQGTGA. V trimming: 5 bases; J trimming: 3 bases; junction bases outside the gene matches: 11. The CDR3 DNA is TGTGCCAGCAGCGAGGATTCGACAGGGGTGGACTATGGCTACACCTTC. It encodes CASSEDSTGVDYGYTF.

This chain connects TRBV28 to TRBJ2-3; 12 nucleotides match TRBD2. Germline CDR1 reads MDHEN; CDR2 reads SYDVKM. The CDR3 extends over 17 amino acids. V shed 6 bases, J shed 4 bases, and the junction held 11 bases outside the gene matches. The CDR3 sequence: CASSPRTSGILSDTQYF. The CDR3 nucleotides read TGTGCCAGCAGCCCCAGGACTAGCGGGATCCTTTCAGATACGCAGTATTTT. Based on the CDR3 plus reference TRBV28 and TRBJ2-3, the full variable domain is DVKVTQSSRYLVKRTGEKVFLECVQDMDHENMFWYRQDPGLGLRLIYFSYDVKMKEKGDIPEGYSVSREKKERFSLILESASTNQTSMYLCASSPRTSGILSDTQYFGPGTRLTVL.

The chain uses TRBV5-4 and TRBJ2-2, with D possibly being TRBD2 (5 bases). Trimming left V 6 bases short and J 6 bases short, with 15 bases between. Germline V gives CDR1 SGHNT, CDR2 YYREEE (reference sequence). This CDR3 comprises 14 residues. This CDR3 reads CASKWGETPGELFF. CDR3 nucleotide sequence: TGTGCCAGCAAATGGGGAGAGACCCCCGGGGAGCTGTTTTTT.

J is TRBJ2-5 and V is TRBV15; possibly TRBD2 for D (5 bases). This CDR3 is built from 15 residues. Germline loops: CDR1 LNHNV, CDR2 YYDKDF (reference sequence). V was cut by 0 bases and J by 8 bases, with 16 bases left in between. The CDR3 spells CATSRDPGPSGTQYF. The CDR3 bases are TGTGCCACCAGCAGAGATCCAGGACCTTCGGGAACCCAGTACTTC.